A single T cell receptor beta chain is shown here with its context. The antigen is undetermined. The data originate from a study of tumor-infiltrating lymphocytes in primary liver carcinoma. Study-wide background: Tumors measured about 4 to 11 cm and were stage T1-T3 N0M0.

Findings and caveats of the study: Blood had a significantly lower top-250-clone fraction than tumors did (p = 0.039).

This CDR3 has 14 residues. Trimming pared 0 bases from V and 8 bases from J, leaving 11 bases between. Germline assignment: CDR1 SGHRS and CDR2 YFSETQ. In addition to blood RNA drawn from unsorted whole blood, germline DNA was extracted. Preoperatively, roughly 4.1 milliliters of peripheral blood were collected. A constant-region primer served to make TCR beta cDNA from roughly 500 ng total RNA. Libraries for TCR beta were built through three nested multiplex PCR rounds, which together made up a slightly modified ARM-PCR procedure. Use of TRBV1-TRBV30 forward primers with a C-beta reverse primer characterized the first two PCR rounds, which lasted nine to eleven cycles each. TCRdb re-called the multiplex PCR reads through MiXCR, storing one row per CDR3 protein. Among approximately 310,000 distinct CDR3 sequences listed, 65% were seen once.

The specimen was peripheral blood. This TCR was sampled from a middle-aged man with primary liver carcinoma and hepatitis B virus infection. The chain links TRBV5-1 to TRBJ1-4; D may be TRBD1 (6 bases). In nucleotides, the CDR3 is TGCGCCAGCAGCTTGGGAGGGGGAGAAGAAAAACTGTTTTTT. Protein product: CASSLGGGEEKLFF.